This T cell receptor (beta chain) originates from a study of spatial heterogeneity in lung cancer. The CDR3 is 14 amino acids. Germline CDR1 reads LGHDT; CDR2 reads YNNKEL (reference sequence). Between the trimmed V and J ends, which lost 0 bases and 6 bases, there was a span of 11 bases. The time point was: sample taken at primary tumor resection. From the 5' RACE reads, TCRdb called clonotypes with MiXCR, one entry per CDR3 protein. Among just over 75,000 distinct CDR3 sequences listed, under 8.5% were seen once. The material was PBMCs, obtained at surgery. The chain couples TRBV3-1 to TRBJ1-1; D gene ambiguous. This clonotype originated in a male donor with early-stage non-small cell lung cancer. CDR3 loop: CASSQDWRGPEAFF. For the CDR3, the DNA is TGTGCCAGCAGCCAAGATTGGAGAGGCCCTGAAGCTTTCTTT.